The rows below give T cell receptor beta chains drawn from one sample of a study of chemoradiotherapy in HPV16-positive cancers. Generated by immunoSEQ multiplex PCR, the TCRdb table keeps only in-frame clones and is missing some. The sample carries tens of thousands of clones, approximately 84% recorded once. Sample: blood, taken from a patient who underwent chemoradiotherapy. The receptors shown here come from a human donor with HPV-associated anogenital cancer. CDR3s include the opening cysteine and the closing phenylalanine or tryptophan. A D gene is named only where the DNA matches it firmly. Clone size, where shown, is once, few, many, or a class for clones that have expanded.

clone size	V gene	J gene	D gene	CDR3 protein	CDR3 DNA
-	TRBV11-3	TRBJ2-2	TRBD2	CASSPLGGTTGELFF	TGTGCCAGCAGCCCCCTCGGGGGGACTACCGGGGAGCTGTTTTTT
-	TRBV4-1	TRBJ2-3	TRBD2	CASSQDKLAGIPDTQYF	TGCGCCAGCAGCCAAGATAAACTAGCGGGAATCCCAGATACGCAGTATTTT
-	TRBV9	TRBJ2-1	-	CASSVVGESYNEQFF	TGTGCCAGCAGCGTAGTAGGGGAGAGCTACAATGAGCAGTTCTTC
few	TRBV18	TRBJ2-7	-	CASSRDWDEQYF	TGTGCCAGCTCCCGCGATTGGGACGAGCAGTACTTC
-	TRBV7-6	TRBJ1-1	-	CASSTGESSTRAFF	TGTGCCAGCAGCACCGGTGAGAGTTCAACTCGGGCTTTCTTT
-	TRBV11-2	TRBJ2-1	-	CASSLDQRGPYNEQFF	TGTGCCAGCAGCTTAGATCAACGGGGGCCCTACAATGAGCAGTTCTTC
-	TRBV30	TRBJ1-5	-	CAWSVKQGNQPQHF	TGTGCCTGGAGTGTTAAACAGGGAAATCAGCCCCAGCATTTT
-	TRBV19	TRBJ1-5	-	CASSPNRSNQPQHF	TGTGCCAGTAGTCCTAATCGTAGCAATCAGCCCCAGCATTTT
-	TRBV12-5	TRBJ1-6	-	CASGQGGLRAPLHF	TGTGCTAGTGGTCAAGGGGGGCTAAGGGCACCCCTCCACTTT
-	TRBV12-5	TRBJ2-5	TRBD1	CASGSGVRRGYQETQYF	TGTGCTAGTGGTTCCGGGGTCCGCAGGGGGTACCAAGAGACCCAGTACTTC
-	TRBV29-1	TRBJ1-5	-	CSVSTGAYQPQHF	TGCAGCGTTTCGACAGGCGCTTATCAGCCCCAGCATTTT
few	TRBV5-6	TRBJ1-4	TRBD1	CASSLWDRFRDSTNEKLFF	TGTGCCAGCAGCTTGTGGGACAGGTTTCGGGACTCAACTAATGAAAAACTGTTTTTT
few	TRBV5-1	TRBJ1-1	-	CASSLDGFNTEAFF	TGCGCCAGCAGCTTGGATGGGTTCAACACTGAAGCTTTCTTT
-	TRBV2	TRBJ2-7	TRBD2	CASSESLAGTADLYEQYF	TGTGCCAGCAGTGAGAGCCTAGCGGGGACTGCCGACCTCTACGAGCAGTACTTC
-	TRBV5-1	TRBJ2-3	TRBD1	CASSSGTVGTDTQYF	TGCGCCAGCAGCTCGGGGACAGTGGGCACAGATACGCAGTATTTT
-	TRBV7-6	TRBJ2-5	-	CASSLGAQETQYF	TGTGCCAGCAGCTTAGGGGCCCAAGAGACCCAGTACTTC
-	TRBV27	TRBJ1-2	TRBD1	CASSPRGTGGRYGYTF	TGTGCCAGCAGTCCAAGGGGGACAGGGGGTCGGTATGGCTACACCTTC
-	TRBV4-3	TRBJ1-6	TRBD1	CASSQVGTGGSNSPLHF	TGCGCCAGCAGCCAAGTGGGGACAGGGGGCAGTAATTCACCCCTCCACTTT
-	TRBV5-6	TRBJ2-5	-	CASTLSYLASQETQYF	TGTGCCAGCACCCTATCCTACCTAGCGAGCCAAGAGACCCAGTACTTC
-	TRBV5-1	TRBJ2-1	TRBD2	CASSLAGTSGPNEQFF	TGCGCCAGCAGCTTGGCCGGGACTAGCGGGCCCAATGAGCAGTTCTTC
-	TRBV11-2	TRBJ2-1	-	CASRKGGQIYNEQFF	TGTGCCAGCAGGAAGGGGGGACAGATTTACAATGAGCAGTTCTTC
few	TRBV2	TRBJ1-1	-	CASSSTRNTEAFF	TGTGCCAGCAGTAGTACAAGGAACACTGAAGCTTTCTTT
-	TRBV27	TRBJ1-1	TRBD1	CASSLRGGQGNTEAFF	TGTGCCAGCAGTTTAAGGGGGGGACAGGGGAACACTGAAGCTTTCTTT
once	TRBV29-1	TRBJ2-3	-	CSVEMRDTQYF	TGCAGCGTTGAAATGCGAGATACGCAGTATTTT
-	TRBV5-6	TRBJ2-1	TRBD1	CASSPEGQGIEQFF	TGTGCCAGCAGCCCGGAGGGACAGGGCATTGAGCAGTTCTTC
-	TRBV6-6	TRBJ2-1	TRBD1	CASRPGTGGNEQFF	TGTGCCAGCAGACCCGGGACAGGGGGCAATGAGCAGTTCTTC
once	TRBV6-1	TRBJ2-3	TRBD2	CASRGTSSLYDTQYF	TGTGCCAGCAGGGGGACTAGCAGCCTATACGATACGCAGTATTTT
-	TRBV11-2	TRBJ2-5	TRBD2	CASSFTSGRGQETQYF	TGTGCCAGCAGCTTCACTAGCGGGAGAGGGCAAGAGACCCAGTACTTC
-	TRBV18	TRBJ2-2	TRBD1	CASSPQGAKNTGELFF	TGTGCCAGCTCCCCACAGGGGGCGAAGAACACCGGGGAGCTGTTTTTT
-	TRBV7-2	TRBJ2-5	-	CASSPDRLQAETQYF	TGTGCCAGCAGCCCCGACAGGCTCCAAGCGGAGACCCAGTACTTC
-	TRBV10-3	TRBJ2-5	TRBD2	CAIMSNQAGGQETQYF	TGTGCCATCATGTCTAACCAAGCGGGAGGTCAAGAGACCCAGTACTTC
-	TRBV19	TRBJ2-4	TRBD1	CASSIGDSAGKNIQYF	TGTGCCAGTAGTATAGGGGACAGTGCCGGAAAAAACATTCAGTACTTC
-	TRBV12-5	TRBJ1-3	-	CASGLFSGNTIYF	TGTGCTAGTGGTTTGTTCAGCGGAAACACCATATATTTT
-	TRBV18	TRBJ2-7	-	CASSPGAGRGKTYEQYF	TGTGCCAGCTCACCAGGGGCCGGACGGGGAAAAACCTACGAGCAGTACTTC
-	TRBV5-6	TRBJ2-1	-	CASSSRWNEQFF	TGTGCCAGCAGCAGCAGGTGGAATGAGCAGTTCTTC
-	TRBV5-5	TRBJ2-5	-	CASSLLETQYF	TGTGCCAGCAGCTTGCTAGAGACCCAGTACTTC
-	TRBV6-5	TRBJ2-7	TRBD1	CASSPTGADEQYF	TGTGCCAGCAGCCCCACAGGGGCGGACGAGCAGTACTTC
-	TRBV6-1	TRBJ1-6	-	CASSSGLRGSSPLHF	TGTGCCAGCAGTTCGGGACTAAGGGGAAGTTCACCCCTCCACTTT
-	TRBV6-5	TRBJ1-6	TRBD1	CASSLQGAYNSPLHF	TGTGCCAGCAGTCTACAGGGGGCCTATAATTCACCCCTCCACTTT
-	TRBV6-4	TRBJ1-2	TRBD1	CASSDSGQGFRTF	TGTGCCAGCAGTGACTCGGGACAGGGGTTTCGCACCTTC